Presented here are 10 T cell receptor beta chains from one specimen sequenced in a study of blood T cell repertoires in COVID-19. The assay was immunoSEQ multiplex PCR, and TCRdb's table has in-frame clones only and misses some. This table holds under 250,000 clones, over 75% found once. The sequencing input was PBMCs or T cells enriched from blood (not recorded which). The receptors derive from a woman aged 45-65 years with acute COVID-19.

The chain links TRBV19 to TRBJ1-5; D uncertain. V was pared by 6 bases and J by 3 bases, with 6 bases between. The V gene's germline CDR1 is LNHDA and CDR2 SQIVND (reference sequence). The CDR3 is made up of 12 amino acids. CDR3 DNA: TGTGCCAGTAGACCCTACAATCAGCCCCAGCATTTT. It encodes CASRPYNQPQHF.

The CDR3 here is CASSLEAGSYEQYF. The CDR3, as DNA: TGCGCCAGCAGCTTGGAGGCGGGCTCCTACGAGCAGTACTTC. The chain has TRBV5-1 and TRBJ2-7; perhaps TRBD2 as D (5 bases). The CDR3 has 14 residues. Between the trimmed V and J ends, which lost 0 bases and 0 bases, there was a span of 7 bases. The germline V gene has CDR1 SGHRS and CDR2 YFSETQ.

The genes are TRBV5-5 and TRBJ1-1, with a tentative D call TRBD1 (5 bases). CDR3 size: 13 residues. V was trimmed by 0 bases and J by 6 bases, leaving 9 bases between them. The germline V gene has CDR1 SGHKS and CDR2 YYEKEE (reference sequence). In nucleotides, the CDR3 is TGTGCCAGCAGCTTGGTGGGGGGATCTGAAGCTTTCTTT. As protein: CASSLVGGSEAFF.

The rearrangement links TRBV18 to TRBJ1-2; 7 bases are shared with TRBD1. CDR1 is KGHSH, CDR2 LQKENI, per germline. With 3 bases clipped from V and 8 bases from J, the junction kept 15 bases outside the gene matches. There are 16 residues in the CDR3. The CDR3 DNA follows: TGTGCCAGCTCACCGGAAACGGACAGGTCTCTGGGGGGCTACACCTTC. It translates to CASSPETDRSLGGYTF.

The rearrangement uses TRBV12-3 or TRBV12-4 and TRBJ1-1; D gene uncertain. Trimming removed 6 bases from V and 1 base from J, with 6 bases in between. CDR3 length: 12 residues. CDR3: CASRRGNTEAFF. CDR3 DNA sequence: TGTGCCAGCAGGCGGGGGAACACTGAAGCTTTCTTT.

V gene TRBV30 combines with J gene TRBJ1-2; no firm D call. The CDR3 consists of 13 residues. Germline lookup yields CDR1 GTSNPN and CDR2 SVGIG (reference sequence). V was trimmed by 3 bases and J by 3 bases, leaving 11 bases between them. CDR3 sequence reads: CAWRDLKYYGYTF. CDR3 coding DNA: TGTGCCTGGAGGGACTTGAAATACTATGGCTACACCTTC.

The chain recombines TRBV10-3 with TRBJ1-3, with TRBD1 as a possible D gene (6 bases). The germline V and J ends were trimmed by 2 bases and 0 bases, with 14 bases remaining between them. Germline V gene lookup returns CDR1 ENHRY and CDR2 SYGVKD. This CDR3 comprises 17 residues. The chain's CDR3 is CAISERDTASSGNTIYF. CDR3 nucleotides: TGTGCCATCAGTGAGAGGGACACAGCTAGCTCTGGAAACACCATATATTTT.

The chain employs TRBV7-9 and TRBJ1-1; no reliable D call. This CDR3 contains 15 residues. Trimming cost V 5 bases and J 0 bases, with 13 bases left between them. Germline CDR1 reads SEHNR; CDR2 reads FQNEAQ (reference sequence). The CDR3 DNA reads as TGTGCCAGCAGCCCCCCGTTCTTAATGAACACTGAAGCTTTCTTT. Protein sequence: CASSPPFLMNTEAFF.

The rearrangement joins TRBV10-2 to TRBJ2-3, with a tentative D call TRBD2 (7 bases). V lost 1 base and J 1 base, leaving 12 bases between the germline ends. This CDR3 contains 16 residues. The germline gives CDR1 WSHSY, CDR2 SAAADI. The DNA of the CDR3 is TGCGCCAGCAGTGAGTTAGGGGGGGGCCGCACAGATACGCAGTATTTT. Its protein is CASSELGGGRTDTQYF.

The chain couples TRBV19 to TRBJ1-5; a weak D match, TRBD1 (6 bases). Germline CDR1 LNHDA, CDR2 SQIVND (reference sequence). The CDR3 totals 15 residues. V was clipped by 5 bases and J by 3 bases, with 14 bases between them. The CDR3 nucleotides are TGTGCCAGTAGTGTTGGGGGGGCGAACAATCAGCCCCAGCATTTT. Encoded protein: CASSVGGANNQPQHF.